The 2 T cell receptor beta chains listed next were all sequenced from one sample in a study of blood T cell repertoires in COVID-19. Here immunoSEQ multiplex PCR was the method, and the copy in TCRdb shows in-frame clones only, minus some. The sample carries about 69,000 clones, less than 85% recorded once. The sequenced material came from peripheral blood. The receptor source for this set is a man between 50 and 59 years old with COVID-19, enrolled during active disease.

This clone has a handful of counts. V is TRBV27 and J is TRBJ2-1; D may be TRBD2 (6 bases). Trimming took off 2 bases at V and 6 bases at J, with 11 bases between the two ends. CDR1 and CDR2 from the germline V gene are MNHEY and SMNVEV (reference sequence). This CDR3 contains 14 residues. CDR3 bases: TGTGCCAGCAGTTTAGGAAGCGGGTTCAATGAGCAGTTCTTC. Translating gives CASSLGSGFNEQFF.

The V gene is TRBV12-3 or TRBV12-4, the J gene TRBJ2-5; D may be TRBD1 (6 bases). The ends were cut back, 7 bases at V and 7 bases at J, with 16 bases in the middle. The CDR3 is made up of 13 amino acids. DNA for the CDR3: TGTGCCAGCACCCCGGACAGCCCCGGGACCCAGTACTTC. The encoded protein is CASTPDSPGTQYF.